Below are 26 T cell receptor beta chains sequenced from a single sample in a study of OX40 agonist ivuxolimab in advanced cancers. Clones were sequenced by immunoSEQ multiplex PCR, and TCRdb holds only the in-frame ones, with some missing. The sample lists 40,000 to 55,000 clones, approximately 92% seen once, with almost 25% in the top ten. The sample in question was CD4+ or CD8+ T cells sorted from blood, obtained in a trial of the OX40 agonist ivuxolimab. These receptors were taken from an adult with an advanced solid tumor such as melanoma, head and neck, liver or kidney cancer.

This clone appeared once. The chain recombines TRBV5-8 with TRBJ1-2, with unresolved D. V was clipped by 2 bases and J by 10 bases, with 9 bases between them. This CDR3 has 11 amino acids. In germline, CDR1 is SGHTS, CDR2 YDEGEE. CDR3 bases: TGTGCCAGCAGCTTTAGGGAAGTCTACACCTTC. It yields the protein CASSFREVYTF.

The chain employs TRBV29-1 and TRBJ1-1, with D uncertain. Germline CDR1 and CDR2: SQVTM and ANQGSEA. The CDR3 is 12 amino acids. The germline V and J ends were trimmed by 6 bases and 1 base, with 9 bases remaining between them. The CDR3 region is CSVVTQNTEAFF. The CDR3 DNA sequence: TGCAGCGTCGTGACCCAGAACACTGAAGCTTTCTTT.

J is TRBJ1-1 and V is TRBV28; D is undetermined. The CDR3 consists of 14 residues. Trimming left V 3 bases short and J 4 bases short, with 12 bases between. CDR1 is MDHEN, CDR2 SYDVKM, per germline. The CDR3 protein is CASSFGGKGTEAFF. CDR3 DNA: TGTGCCAGCAGTTTTGGAGGGAAAGGCACTGAAGCTTTCTTT. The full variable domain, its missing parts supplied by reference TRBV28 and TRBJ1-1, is DVKVTQSSRYLVKRTGEKVFLECVQDMDHENMFWYRQDPGLGLRLIYFSYDVKMKEKGDIPEGYSVSREKKERFSLILESASTNQTSMYLCASSFGGKGTEAFFGQGTRLTVV.

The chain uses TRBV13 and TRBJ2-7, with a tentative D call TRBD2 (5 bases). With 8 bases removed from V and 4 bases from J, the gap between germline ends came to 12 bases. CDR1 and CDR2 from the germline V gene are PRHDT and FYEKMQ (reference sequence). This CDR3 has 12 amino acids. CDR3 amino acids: CASGETLYEQYF. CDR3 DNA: TGTGCCAGCGGGGAGACCCTGTACGAGCAGTACTTC. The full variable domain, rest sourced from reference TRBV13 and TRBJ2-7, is AAGVIQSPRHLIKEKRETATLKCYPIPRHDTVYWYQQGPGQDPQFLISFYEKMQSDKGSIPDRFSAQQFSDYHSELNMSSLELGDSALYFCASGETLYEQYFGPGTRLTVT.

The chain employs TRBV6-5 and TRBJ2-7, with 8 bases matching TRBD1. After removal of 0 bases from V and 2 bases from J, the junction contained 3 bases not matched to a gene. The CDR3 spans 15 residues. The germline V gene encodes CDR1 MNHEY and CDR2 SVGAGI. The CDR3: CASSYSGQVPYEQYF. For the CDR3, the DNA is TGTGCCAGCAGTTACTCGGGACAGGTCCCCTACGAGCAGTACTTC.

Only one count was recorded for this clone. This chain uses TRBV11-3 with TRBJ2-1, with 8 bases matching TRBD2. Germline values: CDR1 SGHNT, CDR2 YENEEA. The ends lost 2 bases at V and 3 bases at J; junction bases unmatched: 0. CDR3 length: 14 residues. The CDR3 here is CASSLSGSYNEQFF. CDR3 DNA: TGTGCCAGCAGCTTAAGCGGGAGCTACAATGAGCAGTTCTTC.

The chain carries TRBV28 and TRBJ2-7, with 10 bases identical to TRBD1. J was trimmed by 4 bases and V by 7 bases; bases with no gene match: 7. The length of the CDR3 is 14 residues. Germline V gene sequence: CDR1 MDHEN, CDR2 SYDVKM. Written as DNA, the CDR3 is TGTGCCAGCAACGAGCCGGGACAGGGGTACGAGCAGTACTTC. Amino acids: CASNEPGQGYEQYF.

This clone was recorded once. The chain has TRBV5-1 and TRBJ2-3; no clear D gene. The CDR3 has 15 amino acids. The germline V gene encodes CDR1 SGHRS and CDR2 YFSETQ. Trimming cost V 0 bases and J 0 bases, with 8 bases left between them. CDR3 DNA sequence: TGCGCCAGCAGCTTGGACCCTACTAGCACAGATACGCAGTATTTT. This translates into CASSLDPTSTDTQYF.

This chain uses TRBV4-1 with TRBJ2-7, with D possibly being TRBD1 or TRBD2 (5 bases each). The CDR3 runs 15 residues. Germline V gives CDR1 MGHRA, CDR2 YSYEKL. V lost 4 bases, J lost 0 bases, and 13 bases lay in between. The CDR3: CASSPFGTGSYEQYF. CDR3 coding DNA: TGCGCCAGCAGCCCGTTTGGGACGGGCTCCTACGAGCAGTACTTC.

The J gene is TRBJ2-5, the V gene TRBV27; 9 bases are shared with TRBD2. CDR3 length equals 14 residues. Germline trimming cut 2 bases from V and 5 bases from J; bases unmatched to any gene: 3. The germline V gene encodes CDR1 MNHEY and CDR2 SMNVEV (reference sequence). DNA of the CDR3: TGTGCCAGCAGTTTAAGACTAGCGGAGGAGACCCAGTACTTC. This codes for CASSLRLAEETQYF.

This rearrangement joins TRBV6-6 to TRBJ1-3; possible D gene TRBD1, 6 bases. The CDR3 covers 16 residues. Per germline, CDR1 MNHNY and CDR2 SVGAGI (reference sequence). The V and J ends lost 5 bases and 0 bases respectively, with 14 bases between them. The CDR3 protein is CASSQIQGSSGNTIYF. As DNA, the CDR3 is TGTGCCAGCAGTCAAATTCAGGGGTCCTCTGGAAACACCATATATTTT.

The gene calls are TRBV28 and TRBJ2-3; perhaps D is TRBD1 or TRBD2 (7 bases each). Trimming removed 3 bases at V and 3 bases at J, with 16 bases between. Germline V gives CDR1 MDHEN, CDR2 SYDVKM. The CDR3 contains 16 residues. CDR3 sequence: CASSFSQGGVTDTQYF. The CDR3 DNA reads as TGTGCCAGCAGTTTTAGCCAGGGGGGGGTTACAGATACGCAGTATTTT.

The CDR3 reads CASTVSPYVTDTQYF. The CDR3 bases are TGTGCCAGTACCGTCTCCCCTTATGTCACAGATACGCAGTATTTT. This chain joins TRBV19 and TRBJ2-3; D not resolved. Trimming left V 7 bases short and J 2 bases short, with 16 bases between. Germline V CDR1 and CDR2: LNHDA, SQIVND (reference sequence). The CDR3 is made up of 15 amino acids.

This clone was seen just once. CDR3 amino acids: CASSSRVRPGYNEQFF. In DNA form, the CDR3 reads TGTGCCAGCAGCTCTCGAGTGAGGCCTGGGTACAATGAGCAGTTCTTC. This sequence joins TRBV11-2 and TRBJ2-1, with D hard to call. V lost 4 bases, J lost 4 bases, and 17 bases lay in between. The CDR3 is made up of 16 amino acids. Germline V gene data show CDR1 as SGHAT and CDR2 as FQNNGV.

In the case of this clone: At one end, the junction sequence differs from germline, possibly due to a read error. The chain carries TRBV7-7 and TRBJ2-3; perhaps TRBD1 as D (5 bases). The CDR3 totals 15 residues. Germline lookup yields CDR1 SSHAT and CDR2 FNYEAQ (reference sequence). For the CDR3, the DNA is TGTGCTAGCAGCTTAATCCCAGGGAGCACAGATACGCAGTATTTT. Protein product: CASSLIPGSTDTQYF.

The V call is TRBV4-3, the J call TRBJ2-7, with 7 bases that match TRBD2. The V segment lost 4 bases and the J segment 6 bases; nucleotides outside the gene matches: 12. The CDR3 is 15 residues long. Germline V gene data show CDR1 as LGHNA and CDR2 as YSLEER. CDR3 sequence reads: CASSPSIAGVFEQYF. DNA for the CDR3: TGCGCCAGCAGCCCCTCGATCGCGGGAGTCTTCGAGCAGTACTTC.

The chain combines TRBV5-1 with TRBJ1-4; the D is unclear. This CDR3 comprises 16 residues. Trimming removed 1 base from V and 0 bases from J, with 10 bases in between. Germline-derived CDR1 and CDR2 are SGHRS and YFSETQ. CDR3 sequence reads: CASSLTPGATNEKLFF. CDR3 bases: TGCGCCAGCAGCTTGACTCCAGGTGCAACTAATGAAAAACTGTTTTTT.

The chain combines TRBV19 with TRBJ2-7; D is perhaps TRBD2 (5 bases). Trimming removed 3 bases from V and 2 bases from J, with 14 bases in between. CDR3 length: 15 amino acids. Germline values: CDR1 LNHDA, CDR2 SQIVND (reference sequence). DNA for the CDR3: TGTGCCAGTAGTATCGTAGTTCGGGGAACCTACGAGCAGTACTTC. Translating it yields CASSIVVRGTYEQYF.

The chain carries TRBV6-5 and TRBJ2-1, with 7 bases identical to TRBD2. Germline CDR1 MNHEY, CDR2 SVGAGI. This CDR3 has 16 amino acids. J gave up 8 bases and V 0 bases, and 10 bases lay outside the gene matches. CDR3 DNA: TGTGCCAGCAGTTACTCGTGGGGGAGGGCGACGGATGAGCAGTTCTTC. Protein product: CASSYSWGRATDEQFF.

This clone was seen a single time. CDR3 bases: TGTGCCACCAGCAGAGATCGTCTAGCGGGAAACGAGCAGTACTTC. It encodes CATSRDRLAGNEQYF. The J gene is TRBJ2-7, the V gene TRBV15, with 9 bases aligning to TRBD2. This CDR3 is 15 amino acids long. J gave up 5 bases and V 0 bases, and 5 bases lay outside the gene matches. The germline CDR1 and CDR2 sequences are LNHNV and YYDKDF (reference sequence).

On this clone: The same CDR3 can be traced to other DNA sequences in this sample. The CDR3 sequence: CASSLVGSTDTQYF. CDR3 coding DNA: TGTGCCAGCAGCTTAGTGGGTTCCACAGATACGCAGTATTTT. V is TRBV7-9 and J is TRBJ2-3; no firm D call. The CDR3 is made up of 14 amino acids. Trimming shortened V by 1 base and J by 2 bases, and 7 bases separated the two germline ends. Germline V lookup: CDR1 SEHNR, CDR2 FQNEAQ (reference sequence). Using reference TRBV7-9 and TRBJ2-3 for the parts outside the CDR3, the full variable domain is DTGVSQNPRHKITKRGQNVTFRCDPISEHNRLYWYRQTLGQGPEFLTYFQNEAQLEKSRLLSDRFSAERPKGSFSTLEIQRTEQGDSAMYLCASSLVGSTDTQYFGPGTRLTVL.

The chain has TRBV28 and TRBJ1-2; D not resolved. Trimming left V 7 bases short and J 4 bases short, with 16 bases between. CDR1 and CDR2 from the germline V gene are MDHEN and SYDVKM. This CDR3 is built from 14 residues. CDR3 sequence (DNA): TGTGCCAGCACCCCCCCGGCATCGTCCTATGGCTACACCTTC. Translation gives CASTPPASSYGYTF.

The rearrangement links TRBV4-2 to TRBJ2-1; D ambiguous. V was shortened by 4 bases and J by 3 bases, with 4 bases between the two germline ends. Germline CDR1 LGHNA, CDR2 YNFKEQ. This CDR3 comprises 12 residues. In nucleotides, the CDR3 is TGTGCCAGCAGCCGATTCTACAATGAGCAGTTCTTC. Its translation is CASSRFYNEQFF.

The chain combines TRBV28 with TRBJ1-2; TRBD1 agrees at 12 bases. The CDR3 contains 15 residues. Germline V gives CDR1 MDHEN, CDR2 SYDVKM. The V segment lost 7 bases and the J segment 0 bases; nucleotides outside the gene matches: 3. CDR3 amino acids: CASTGTGGSNYGYTF. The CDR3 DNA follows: TGTGCCAGCACCGGGACAGGGGGCTCTAACTATGGCTACACCTTC.

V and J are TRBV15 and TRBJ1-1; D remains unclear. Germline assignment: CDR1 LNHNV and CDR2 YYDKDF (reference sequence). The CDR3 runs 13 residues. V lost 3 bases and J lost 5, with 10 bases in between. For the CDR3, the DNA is TGTGCCACCAGCAGCGGGAGGCGTACTGAAGCTTTCTTT. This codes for CATSSGRRTEAFF.

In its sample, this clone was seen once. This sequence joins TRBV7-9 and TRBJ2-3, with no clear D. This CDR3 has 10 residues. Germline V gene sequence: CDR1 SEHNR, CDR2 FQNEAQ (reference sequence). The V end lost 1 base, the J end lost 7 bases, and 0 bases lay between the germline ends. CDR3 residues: CASSLDTQYF. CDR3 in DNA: TGTGCCAGCAGCTTAGATACGCAGTATTTT.